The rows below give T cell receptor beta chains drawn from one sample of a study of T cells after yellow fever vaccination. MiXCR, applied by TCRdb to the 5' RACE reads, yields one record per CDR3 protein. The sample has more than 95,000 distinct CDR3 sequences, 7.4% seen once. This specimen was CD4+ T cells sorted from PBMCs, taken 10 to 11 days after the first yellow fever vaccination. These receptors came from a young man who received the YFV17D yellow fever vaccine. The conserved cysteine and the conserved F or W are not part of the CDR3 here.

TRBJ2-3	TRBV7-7	ASSRGHNTDTQY
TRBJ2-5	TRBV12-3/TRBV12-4	ASSLQRGQETQY
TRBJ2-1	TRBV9	ASSGGTGKYNEQF
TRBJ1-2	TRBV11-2	ASSLEGPGASNYGYT
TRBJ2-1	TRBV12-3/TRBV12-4	ASSPVGEQF
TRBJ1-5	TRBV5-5	ASSLFSGYQPQH
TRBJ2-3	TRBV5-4	ASSLGQGATADTQY
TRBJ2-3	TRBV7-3	ASSLNFRVGSGSTDTQY
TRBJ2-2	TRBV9	ASSAQGTNTGELF
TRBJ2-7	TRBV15	ATAGGGSNEQY
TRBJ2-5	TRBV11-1	ASSSPTGRETQY
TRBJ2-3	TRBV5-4	ASSLSGLAGGLTDTQY
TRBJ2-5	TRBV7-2	ASSPTQSSGPH
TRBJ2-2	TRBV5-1	ASSLTSGTNTGELF
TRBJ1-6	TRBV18	ASSSGDFRYSPLH
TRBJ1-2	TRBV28	ASSLYLGGYT
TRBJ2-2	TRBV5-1	ASRYRGPTTYTGELF
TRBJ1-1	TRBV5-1	ASSPRSGGNTEAF
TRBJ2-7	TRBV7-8	ASSLSRVAHPSYEQY
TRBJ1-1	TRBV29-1	SVETGQVTTEAF
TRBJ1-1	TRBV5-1	ASSLVGGVGSMNTEAF
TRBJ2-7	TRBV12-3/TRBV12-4	ASSQYRDRDYEQY
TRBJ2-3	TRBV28	ASSLAGAAGDTQY
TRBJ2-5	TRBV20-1	SAGAVQETQY
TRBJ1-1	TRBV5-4	ASTPGQRNTEAF
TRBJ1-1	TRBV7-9	ASSLAGWGTEAF
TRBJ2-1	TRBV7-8	ASSLERRDTNEQF
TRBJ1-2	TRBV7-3	ASSLNQAGAYGYT
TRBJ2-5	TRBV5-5	ASSSRGRETQY
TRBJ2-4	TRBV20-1	SARTEKNIQY
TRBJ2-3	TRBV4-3	ASSQQGGRMDTQY
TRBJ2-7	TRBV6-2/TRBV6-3	ASGPVGTSYEQY
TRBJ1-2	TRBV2	ASKAVDYGYT
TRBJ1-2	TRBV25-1	ASSSPGTGSYGYT
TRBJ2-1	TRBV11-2	ASSLTWNEQF
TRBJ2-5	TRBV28	ASKEDPSRETQY
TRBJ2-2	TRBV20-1	SAERGANTGELF
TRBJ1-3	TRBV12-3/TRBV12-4	ASSLMTSGNTIY
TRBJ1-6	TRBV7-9	ASSRDSSWNSPLH
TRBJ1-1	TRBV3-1	ASSQKDKNTEAF
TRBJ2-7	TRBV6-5	ASSSPKGSFYEQY
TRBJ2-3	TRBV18	ASSWVSTDTQY
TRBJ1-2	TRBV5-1	ASSLGELNNYGYT
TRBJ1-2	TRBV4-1	ASSLPLTGGNYGYT
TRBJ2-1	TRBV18	ASSPLDVNEQF
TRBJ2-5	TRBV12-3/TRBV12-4	ASRMTSWETQY
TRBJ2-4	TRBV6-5	ASSNSGGGLAKNIQY
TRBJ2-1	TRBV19	ASRGGDGRNEQF
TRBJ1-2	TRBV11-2	ASSLRAALAGT
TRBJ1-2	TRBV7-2	ASSFPTGANGYT
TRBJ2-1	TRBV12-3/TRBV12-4	ASSLRGNTYNEQF
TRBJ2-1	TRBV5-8	ASGPRLSWDEQF
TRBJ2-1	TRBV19	ASSIGSDSYNEQF
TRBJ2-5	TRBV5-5	ASSLEAGGGQETQY